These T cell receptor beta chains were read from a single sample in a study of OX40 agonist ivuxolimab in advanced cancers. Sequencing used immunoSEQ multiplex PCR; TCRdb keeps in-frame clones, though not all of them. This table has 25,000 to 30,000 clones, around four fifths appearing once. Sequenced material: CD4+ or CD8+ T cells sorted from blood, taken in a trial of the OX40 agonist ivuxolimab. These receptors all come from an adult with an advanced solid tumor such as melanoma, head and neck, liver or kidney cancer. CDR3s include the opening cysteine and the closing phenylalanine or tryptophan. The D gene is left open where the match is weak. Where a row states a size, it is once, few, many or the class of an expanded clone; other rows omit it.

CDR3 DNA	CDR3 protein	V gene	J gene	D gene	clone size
TGTGCCAGCAGTCATAAGATCGGGGGGAAAGAGACCCAGTACTTC	CASSHKIGGKETQYF	TRBV7-2	TRBJ2-5	TRBD2	NA
TGTGCCAGCAGCGTAGCGGGGTTGAGCATTCAGTACTTC	CASSVAGLSIQYF	TRBV9	TRBJ2-4	NA	NA
TGTGCCAGCGGCCCCGGGACACCCTCCTACGAGCAGTACTTC	CASGPGTPSYEQYF	TRBV9	TRBJ2-7	NA	NA
TGTGCCAGCAGTGACCAAGGACCCAATGAAGCTTTCTTT	CASSDQGPNEAFF	TRBV2	TRBJ1-1	NA	once
TGTGCCAGCAGTGGAAGGGACAAGGTCTACAATGAGCAGTTCTTC	CASSGRDKVYNEQFF	TRBV25-1	TRBJ2-1	NA	NA
TGTGCCAGCAGCTTAGGATCCGGGTTCCGGAACGAGCAGTACTTC	CASSLGSGFRNEQYF	TRBV11-2	TRBJ2-7	NA	NA
TGTGCCAGCAGCTTGGATGACAGGGGGTCGAACACCGGGGAGCTGTTTTTT	CASSLDDRGSNTGELFF	TRBV5-4	TRBJ2-2	TRBD1	once
TGTGCCAGCAGCTTGGCGGATATCAACACTGAAGCTTTCTTT	CASSLADINTEAFF	TRBV5-6	TRBJ1-1	NA	NA
TGCGCCAGCAGCTTGATCGGCCAAGGGGCCGGGGAGCTGTTTTTT	CASSLIGQGAGELFF	TRBV5-1	TRBJ2-2	NA	NA
TGTGCCAGCAGAGGGGCAACTAATGAAAAACTGTTTTTT	CASRGATNEKLFF	TRBV2	TRBJ1-4	NA	NA
TGTGCCAGCAGTTACAGCGGCGGGGAGCTGTTTTTT	CASSYSGGELFF	TRBV6-5	TRBJ2-2	NA	few
TGCGCCAGCAGCCAGGCGGCAGGTCCCTACGAGCAGTACTTC	CASSQAAGPYEQYF	TRBV4-1	TRBJ2-7	NA	few
TGTGCCAGCAGCTCGACCGGGACAGTCTTCTCCTACGAGCAGTACTTC	CASSSTGTVFSYEQYF	TRBV11-2	TRBJ2-7	TRBD1	NA
TGTGCCAGCAGTTCCAGGTGGCTTGAAACTTATAGCAATCAGCCCCAGCATTTT	CASSSRWLETYSNQPQHF	TRBV27	TRBJ1-5	NA	once
TGTGCCAGCAGCGGGGGGAAGAGCAATCAGCCCCAGCATTTT	CASSGGKSNQPQHF	TRBV6-5	TRBJ1-5	NA	NA
TGCAGCGTTGAGGTTCCAGAAGGGGAGACCCAGTACTTC	CSVEVPEGETQYF	TRBV29-1	TRBJ2-5	NA	NA
TGTGCCAGCTCTACCGGGACTATACTTAATGAGCAGTTCTTC	CASSTGTILNEQFF	TRBV5-4	TRBJ2-1	TRBD2	NA
TGTGCCAGCAGCTCAGGGTCTAATGAGCAGTTCTTC	CASSSGSNEQFF	TRBV7-2	TRBJ2-1	NA	NA
TGTGCCAGCAGCCCGCAGTCTAGCACAGATACGCAGTATTTT	CASSPQSSTDTQYF	TRBV7-9	TRBJ2-3	NA	NA
TGTGCCAGCAGCTTAGCGGCGGGACAGCCCCAGCATTTT	CASSLAAGQPQHF	TRBV7-6	TRBJ1-5	NA	few
TGCAGCGTTCCAGGGGGGCGATTCGAGCAGTACTTC	CSVPGGRFEQYF	TRBV29-1	TRBJ2-7	NA	NA
TGTGCCAGCAGTTTTGGGACAACACCCTACGAGCAGTACTTC	CASSFGTTPYEQYF	TRBV27	TRBJ2-7	NA	NA
TGTGCCAGCAGCTTAGAGGGACTAGCGGGAGGATCCTACAATGAGCAGTTCTTC	CASSLEGLAGGSYNEQFF	TRBV7-2	TRBJ2-1	TRBD2	NA
TGTGCCACCCTCCACAGCCCTACAAGCACAGATACGCAGTATTTT	CATLHSPTSTDTQYF	TRBV27	TRBJ2-3	NA	NA
TGTGCCAGCAGCCCGGGACTAGCCTACAATGAGCAGTTCTTC	CASSPGLAYNEQFF	TRBV11-3	TRBJ2-1	TRBD2	NA
TGTGCCAGCAGCGAGACTAGCGGGGGCCAAGAGACCCAGTACTTC	CASSETSGGQETQYF	TRBV2	TRBJ2-5	TRBD2	NA
TGTGCCAGTAGTTTAACAGTCAACACTGAAGCTTTCTTT	CASSLTVNTEAFF	TRBV19	TRBJ1-1	NA	NA
TGTGCAAGTCGCTTCCTATCCGGGACGTTTCTTTCTGGGGCCAACGTCCTGACTTTC	CASRFLSGTFLSGANVLTF	TRBV12-2	TRBJ2-6	NA	NA
TGTGCCAGCAGCTCGGGACTAGCGGAGCCCTACGAGCAGTACTTC	CASSSGLAEPYEQYF	TRBV5-6	TRBJ2-7	TRBD2	NA
TGCAGCATTACGGACGGCTATGGCTACACCTTC	CSITDGYGYTF	TRBV29-1	TRBJ1-2	NA	NA
TGCGCCAGCAGCTTGACGGATTACTACGAGCAGTACTTC	CASSLTDYYEQYF	TRBV5-1	TRBJ2-7	NA	NA
TGCGCCAGCAGCCCGGGGAGCGGCTCCTACGAGCAGTACTTC	CASSPGSGSYEQYF	TRBV5-1	TRBJ2-7	NA	NA
TGCGCCAGCAGCCAATCAGCCGGGCTCCCCTACAATGAGCAGTTCTTC	CASSQSAGLPYNEQFF	TRBV4-3	TRBJ2-1	NA	NA
TGCGCCAGCAGCTTGGAAGGGGTAATGGTGGACACTGAAGCTTTCTTT	CASSLEGVMVDTEAFF	TRBV5-1	TRBJ1-1	NA	few
TGTGCCAGCAGTTTTCGACTAGCTCGGAATGAGCAGTTCTTC	CASSFRLARNEQFF	TRBV28	TRBJ2-1	TRBD2	once